The clone carrying this T cell receptor beta chain turned up a few times. The antigen is undetermined. The sample comes from a study of T cell repertoires in cytomegalovirus infection. Looking at the study overall: Public TCR beta signatures indicated both CMV infection and matching HLA type. Study-level findings and limits: HLA-C-restricted CMV clonotypes gave the most frequent clonotype in two of eight donors. Adding up the frequency of public TCR beta families identified people who carried CMV plus the relevant HLA.

MiXCR, applied by TCRdb to the reads, yields one record per CDR3 protein. The sample contains roughly 920,000 distinct CDR3 sequences, approximately 33% of which appear only once. V lost 3 bases to trimming and J lost 12 bases, with 15 bases between them. CDR3 length: 12 amino acids. From germline, CDR1 is MNHNS and CDR2 SASEGT. The material sequenced was cultured CD8+ T cells from PBMCs, taken from culture after CMV antigen stimulation. This receptor was obtained from a human donor in good health (CMV status not recorded). Some clones in this sample may be carry-over from other donors' samples. This sequence joins TRBV6-1 and TRBJ2-7; TRBD1 might be the D (5 bases). CDR3 in DNA: TGTGCCAGCAGTGAGGGGCTAGTCCCGTTGTACGTC. This sequence encodes CASSEGLVPLYV.